These 24 T cell receptor beta chains were sequenced from one sample in a study of T cell repertoires in cytomegalovirus infection. TCRdb used MiXCR to reprocess the reads, holding one entry per CDR3 protein. The sample includes more than 500,000 distinct CDR3 sequences, 16% seen only once; the top ten take roughly a quarter. Sequences were obtained from CD8+ T cells from PBMCs. All receptors come from a human donor in good health (CMV status not recorded). Some clones in this sample may be carry-over from other donors' samples.

V is TRBV27 and J is TRBJ2-7; D is perhaps TRBD2 (6 bases). Trimming cost V 0 bases and J 4 bases, with 13 bases left between them. The V gene's germline CDR1 is MNHEY and CDR2 SMNVEV (reference sequence). This CDR3 comprises 15 residues. The CDR3 region has the DNA TGTGCCAGCAGTTTATCGGGCGGTGCGGGGTACGAGCAGTACTTC. Protein sequence: CASSLSGGAGYEQYF.

This clonotype was recorded many times. The chain couples TRBV5-1 to TRBJ1-1; D may be TRBD1 (6 bases). This CDR3 region has 12 residues. The germline V gene encodes CDR1 SGHRS and CDR2 YFSETQ. Trimming removed 5 bases at V and 5 bases at J, with 10 bases between. The CDR3 DNA follows: TGCGCCAGCAGTTCACAGGGAACTGAAGCTTTCTTT. Amino acids: CASSSQGTEAFF.

This clonotype was seen at least ten times. The chain couples TRBV28 to TRBJ2-5; maybe TRBD2 (6 bases). Per germline, CDR1 MDHEN and CDR2 SYDVKM. Trimming shortened V by 3 bases and J by 5 bases, and 22 bases separated the two germline ends. CDR3 size: 17 residues. The CDR3 loop reads CASSFLGEDGNVETQYF. CDR3 bases: TGTGCCAGCAGTTTCCTCGGGGAGGACGGAAACGTGGAGACCCAGTACTTC.

The CDR3 sequence is CASSQDRVSDNQPQHF. In nucleotides, the CDR3 is TGCGCCAGCAGCCAAGATAGGGTTTCGGACAATCAGCCCCAGCATTTT. The chain carries TRBV4-1 and TRBJ1-5; D is undetermined. Germline lookup yields CDR1 MGHRA and CDR2 YSYEKL. CDR3 length: 16 residues. Trimming removed 0 bases at V and 3 bases at J, with 12 bases between.

This clonotype was detected many times. The V call is TRBV7-9, the J call TRBJ2-1; 16 bases fit TRBD2. The CDR3 is made up of 18 amino acids. The trim removed 4 bases at V and 2 bases at J, leaving 5 bases unmatched. Germline assignment: CDR1 SEHNR and CDR2 FQNEAQ (reference sequence). The CDR3 sequence is CASSSGTSGRATYNEQFF. In nucleotides, the CDR3 is TGTGCCAGCAGCTCCGGGACTAGCGGGAGGGCCACCTACAATGAGCAGTTCTTC.

V is TRBV18 and J is TRBJ1-1, with TRBD1 identical over 9 bases. Germline CDR1 and CDR2: KGHSH and LQKENI. With 2 bases clipped from V and 6 bases from J, the junction kept 4 bases outside the gene matches. This CDR3 spans 14 amino acids. The CDR3 region has the DNA TGTGCCAGCTCACCAAAGGGGACAGGGCCTGAAGCTTTCTTT. Its protein product is CASSPKGTGPEAFF.

At least ten counts were recorded for this clonotype. The chain couples TRBV27 to TRBJ1-5; unclear D gene. V lost 3 bases to trimming and J lost 3 bases, with 12 bases between them. The CDR3 is 15 amino acids. Germline assignment: CDR1 MNHEY and CDR2 SMNVEV (reference sequence). As DNA, the CDR3 is TGTGCCAGCAGTTTTGCCCCCGGAAACAATCAGCCCCAGCATTTT. It specifies CASSFAPGNNQPQHF.

This clonotype was observed at least ten times. The chain combines TRBV7-3 with TRBJ2-2; TRBD2 matches 10 bases. CDR3 length equals 15 residues. The ends lost 5 bases at V and 3 bases at J; junction bases unmatched: 3. In germline, CDR1 is SGHTA, CDR2 FQGTGA. The CDR3 region has the DNA TGTGCCAGCAGCGTTCTAGCGGGAGACACCGGGGAGCTGTTTTTT. This sequence encodes CASSVLAGDTGELFF.

The V and J genes are TRBV24-1 and TRBJ2-2, with D possibly TRBD2 on 6 matching bases. Between the trimmed V and J ends, which lost 2 bases and 2 bases, there was a span of 20 bases. Germline CDR1 KGHDR, CDR2 SFDVKD. The CDR3 length is 19 residues. The CDR3 protein is CATSDSWGGIEKNTGELFF. The CDR3 nucleotides read TGTGCCACCAGTGATTCCTGGGGAGGAATCGAAAAAAACACCGGGGAGCTGTTTTTT.

The table lists this clonotype with a few counts. The chain has TRBV20-1 and TRBJ2-5; TRBD2 matches at 9 bases. Germline V gene sequence: CDR1 DFQATT, CDR2 SNEGSKA (reference sequence). V trimming: 6 bases; J trimming: 4 bases; junction bases outside the gene matches: 12. The CDR3 sequence is 15 residues long. CDR3 sequence: CSACPHRTSVETQYF. CDR3 nucleotides: TGCAGTGCCTGCCCACATAGGACTAGCGTAGAGACCCAGTACTTC.

This clonotype was seen many times. This sequence joins TRBV12-3 or TRBV12-4 and TRBJ2-4; D is possibly TRBD1 (6 bases). The V end was cut by 2 bases, the J end by 2 bases, with 10 bases between. The CDR3 sequence is 15 residues long. CDR3 region: CASSLSGTSKNIQYF. In DNA form, the CDR3 reads TGTGCCAGCAGTTTATCAGGGACATCCAAAAACATTCAGTACTTC.

The rearrangement links TRBV20-1 to TRBJ1-5, with 7 bases lining up with TRBD1. The V gene end was trimmed by 2 bases and the J gene end by 11 bases; junction bases not matched to a gene: 18. This CDR3 has 16 residues. The germline gives CDR1 DFQATT, CDR2 SNEGSKA (reference sequence). The DNA of the CDR3 is TGCAGTGCTAGATCATCCCGGAACAGGGGAGGCGAGACCCAGCATTTT. It encodes CSARSSRNRGGETQHF.

The CDR3 region is CASSLGQGASYNEQFF. CDR3 sequence (DNA): TGTGCCAGCAGCTTAGGGCAGGGGGCCTCCTACAATGAGCAGTTCTTC. The chain combines TRBV7-6 with TRBJ2-1, with 8 nucleotides matching TRBD1. This CDR3 contains 16 residues. After removal of 1 base from V and 0 bases from J, the junction contained 2 bases not matched to a gene. The germline V gene has CDR1 SGHVS and CDR2 FNYEAQ.

The J gene is TRBJ1-4, the V gene TRBV20-1; weak D call: TRBD1 (5 bases). The CDR3 spans 13 residues. Deletions cut 1 base from V and 2 bases from J, with 5 bases between. The germline V gene encodes CDR1 DFQATT and CDR2 SNEGSKA (reference sequence). The CDR3 DNA follows: TGCAGTGCTAGAGGGGGCACTAATGAAAAACTGTTTTTT. Its protein is CSARGGTNEKLFF.

The chain joins TRBV6-5 to TRBJ2-2, with 9 positions matching TRBD1. V was clipped by 4 bases and J by 3 bases; unmatched bases: 9. From germline, CDR1 is MNHEY and CDR2 SVGAGI. This CDR3 region has 17 residues. CDR3 protein: CASSFPDRGGYTGELFF. CDR3 nucleotides: TGTGCCAGCAGTTTTCCCGACAGGGGGGGATACACCGGGGAGCTGTTTTTT.

The gene calls are TRBV3-1 and TRBJ2-7; TRBD2 aligns across 7 bases. Germline CDR1 LGHDT, CDR2 YNNKEL (reference sequence). Trimming removed 1 base from V and 6 bases from J; junction bases left unmatched: 9. This CDR3 comprises 15 residues. The CDR3 DNA reads TGTGCCAGCAGCCAAGGACCGGGGGGAGTCTCCGAGCAGTACTTC. Translating gives CASSQGPGGVSEQYF.

The V gene is TRBV15, the J gene TRBJ2-3, with 10 bases matching TRBD1. In germline, CDR1 is LNHNV, CDR2 YYDKDF (reference sequence). Losses at the gene ends were 1 base for V and 3 bases for J; bases not matched to a gene: 7. This CDR3 is built from 17 residues. This CDR3 is CATSRATGGEYTDTQYF. CDR3 sequence (DNA): TGTGCCACCAGCAGAGCGACAGGGGGCGAGTATACAGATACGCAGTATTTT.

This clonotype was counted between two and nine times. This chain links TRBV2 with TRBJ1-1, with 8 bases lining up with TRBD1. This CDR3 comprises 16 residues. In germline, CDR1 is SNHLY, CDR2 FYNNEI. The ends lost 5 bases at V and 4 bases at J; junction bases unmatched: 12. CDR3 coding DNA: TGTGCCAGCAGTTCAGACACCCAGGGGGCAGGCACTGAAGCTTTCTTT. Its translation: CASSSDTQGAGTEAFF. The complete variable domain, with remaining parts taken from reference TRBV2 and TRBJ1-1, reads EPEVTQTPSHQVTQMGQEVILRCVPISNHLYFYWYRQILGQKVEFLVSFYNNEISEKSEIFDDQFSVERPDGSNFTLKIRSTKLEDSAMYFCASSSDTQGAGTEAFFGQGTRLTVV.

This chain uses TRBV20-1 with TRBJ1-2; D is ambiguous. Germline CDR1 reads DFQATT; CDR2 reads SNEGSKA (reference sequence). CDR3 length: 11 residues. Trimming stripped 6 bases from V and 4 bases from J, with 9 bases between. The CDR3 loop reads CSAGYSYGYTF. The CDR3 DNA sequence: TGCAGTGCCGGGTATAGCTATGGCTACACCTTC.

This chain connects TRBV27 to TRBJ1-1; 7 nucleotides match TRBD1. Germline CDR1 and CDR2: MNHEY and SMNVEV (reference sequence). J gave up 7 bases and V 2 bases, and 4 bases lay outside the gene matches. The CDR3 runs to 13 residues. CDR3 in DNA: TGTGCCAGCAGTTTACGACAGGGCCTTGAAGCTTTCTTT. It is translated as CASSLRQGLEAFF.

This clonotype has ten or more counts. The chain uses TRBV7-2 and TRBJ2-7; 9 nucleotides align to TRBD1. The V gene end was trimmed by 4 bases and the J gene end by 4 bases; junction bases not matched to a gene: 8. Germline values: CDR1 SGHTA, CDR2 FQGNSA. The CDR3 is 15 amino acids. As DNA, the CDR3 is TGTGCCAGCAGCTCGGGACAGGGTAACCTTTACGAGCAGTACTTC. Residues: CASSSGQGNLYEQYF.

This clonotype appeared a few times. This sequence joins TRBV10-2 and TRBJ1-1; D is perhaps TRBD1 (6 bases). The CDR3 consists of 13 residues. V shed 9 bases and J shed 2 bases, with 13 bases lying between them. CDR1 and CDR2 from the germline V gene are WSHSY and SAAADI. Here the CDR3 DNA reads TGCGCCAGTTGGGACATGCTCAACACTGAAGCTTTCTTT. It specifies CASWDMLNTEAFF.

This clonotype came up many times. The V and J genes are TRBV6-2 or TRBV6-3 and TRBJ2-3, with 10 bases identical to TRBD2. Unmatched junction bases numbered 9, after V lost 7 bases and J lost 2 bases. The germline V gene encodes CDR1 MNHEY and CDR2 SVGEGT. This CDR3 is 16 amino acids long. The DNA for the CDR3 is TGTGCCAGCACACTTCTAGCGGGGGCCCTCACAGATACGCAGTATTTT. Protein: CASTLLAGALTDTQYF.

This clonotype was detected ten times or more. The chain is built from TRBV6-2 or TRBV6-3 and TRBJ2-1; 7 bases match TRBD1. CDR1 is MNHEY, CDR2 SVGEGT, per germline. CDR3 length: 17 amino acids. V dropped 6 bases and J dropped 3; count of bases not matched to a gene: 14. CDR3 nucleotide sequence: TGTGCCAGCAGAAAGCGGTTCCGAGACAGGGACTACAATGAGCAGTTCTTC. Its protein is CASRKRFRDRDYNEQFF.